These 25 T cell receptor delta chains were all obtained from the same sample, sequenced in a study of gamma-delta T cells after stem cell transplantation. TCRdb re-processed the RT-PCR reads using CATT. The sample has over 1,000 delta-chain clones; about 2% are singletons. Sequenced input: gamma-delta T cells. Receptor source: a human donor. It is not recorded whose cells these are; they may come from a transplant donor.

This clone came up a few times. A far larger clone is one nucleotide away, so this likely arose from a read error. Other DNA sequences of this sample code for an identical CDR3. This sequence joins TRDV2 and TRDJ3, with D possibly being TRDD3 (6 bases). Germline values: CDR1 GEAIGNYY, CDR2 EKD. This CDR3 is built from 18 residues. CDR3 DNA sequence: TGTGCCTGCGACACCGTACTGGGAATCTCCTGGGACACCCGACAGATGTTTTTC. This gives the protein CACDTVLGISWDTRQMFF.

In the case of this clone: TCRdb has a much larger clone's protein, which differs at residue 15 from the translation of this DNA, likely because of a read error; what is shown is the protein translated from the DNA. The chain joins TRDV2 to TRDJ1, with 7 nucleotides matching TRDD3. CDR3 length equals 16 residues. Germline assignment: CDR1 GEAIGNYY and CDR2 EKD. The CDR3 sequence is CACDIAGDPFGDKLTF. The CDR3 DNA reads TGTGCCTGTGACATTGCGGGGGATCCTTTCGGCGATAAACTCACCTTT.

This clone has a handful of counts. The protein recorded in TCRdb matches a much larger clone and deviates from this DNA's translation at residue 6, suggesting a read error; the protein here is obtained by translating the DNA. The chain is built from TRDV2 and TRDJ1, with 10 bases aligning to TRDD3. The CDR3 extends over 20 amino acids. In germline, CDR1 is GEAIGNYY, CDR2 EKD. Trimming took 0 bases from V and 1 from J; bases not matched to a gene: 16. The CDR3 reads CACDTPLLRTGGSSTDKLIF. The CDR3, as DNA: TGTGCCTGTGACACCCCCCTCCTTCGAACTGGGGGATCTTCCACCGATAAACTCATCTTT.

As regards this clone: For this DNA, TCRdb reports the protein of a much larger clone, which diverges at residue 12, most likely from a read error; the protein presented here is translated directly from the DNA. This chain uses TRDV1 with TRDJ1; 10 bases line up with TRDD3. V trimming: 5 bases; J trimming: 0 bases; junction bases outside the gene matches: 15. Germline V gives CDR1 TSWWSYY, CDR2 QGS. There are 19 residues in the CDR3. CDR3 loop: CALGFGTGGYATYTDKLIF. The CDR3 DNA follows: TGTGCTCTTGGGTTCGGGACCGGGGGATACGCCACTTACACCGATAAACTCATCTTT.

Notes on this clone: A far larger clone lies a single base away; this is likely a read error. Other DNA sequences from this sample encode an identical CDR3 as well. The V and J genes are TRDV2 and TRDJ1; D ambiguous. In germline, CDR1 is GEAIGNYY, CDR2 EKD. This CDR3 is 17 amino acids long. Between the trimmed V and J ends, which lost 1 base and 0 bases, there was a span of 17 bases. CDR3 sequence: CACDTVPRTSDTDKLIF. The CDR3 DNA reads TGTGCCTGTGACACTGTACCCCGTACCTCAGACACCGATAAACTCATCTTT.

This clone came up a few times. A single base is all that separates this from a far larger clone, so a read error is likely. In the same sample, other DNA sequences code for this CDR3. V usage is TRDV2 and J usage is TRDJ1; 8 nucleotides align to TRDD3. V shed 0 bases, J shed 1 base, and the junction held 12 bases outside the gene matches. This CDR3 region has 18 residues. Germline CDR1 and CDR2: GEAIGNYY and EKD. In nucleotides, the CDR3 is TGTGCCTGTGACACCGTCGGTACTGGGGGGTACGCCACCGATAAACTCATCTTT. This sequence encodes CACDTVGTGGYATDKLIF.

This clone is large within its sample. Other DNA sequences in the same sample also yield this CDR3. The chain uses TRDV2 and TRDJ1; tentatively, D is TRDD3 (6 bases). The V and J ends lost 4 bases and 6 bases respectively, with 26 bases between them. The CDR3 length is 17 residues. Germline CDR1 reads GEAIGNYY; CDR2 reads EKD. CDR3 in DNA: TGTGCCTGTGATACACTGGGCGGGCTTACTGGACTTAATAAACTCATCTTT. This codes for CACDTLGGLTGLNKLIF.

Details on this clone: The TCRdb record carries a much larger clone's protein, which differs from this DNA's translation at residue 10; a read error is the likely cause, and the protein listed here is the DNA translation. This chain links TRDV2 with TRDJ1, with 7 bases lining up with TRDD3. V lost 2 bases, J lost 1 base, and 9 bases stayed unmatched. This CDR3 is 16 amino acids long. The germline gives CDR1 GEAIGNYY, CDR2 EKD. The CDR3 loop is CACDKVGESCTDKLIF. DNA for the CDR3: TGTGCCTGTGACAAGGTGGGGGAATCGTGCACCGATAAACTCATCTTT.

As to this clone: With only one base between it and a far larger clone, this is likely a read error. Different DNA sequences within this sample yield the same CDR3. The chain combines TRDV2 with TRDJ1; D possibly uses TRDD1 or TRDD3 (5 bases each). This CDR3 is built from 16 residues. Germline lookup yields CDR1 GEAIGNYY and CDR2 EKD. The chain's CDR3 is CACDAIGIEMADKLIF. CDR3 nucleotides: TGTGCCTGTGACGCTATAGGGATCGAAATGGCCGATAAGCTCATCTTT.

The chain has TRDV2 and TRDJ1; 7 nucleotides align to TRDD3. This CDR3 has 17 residues. Germline V gene data show CDR1 as GEAIGNYY and CDR2 as EKD. With V trimmed by 0 bases and J by 2 bases, 11 bases remained unmatched. The CDR3 region is CACDTLITGDHTDKLIF. The CDR3 nucleotides are TGTGCCTGTGACACCCTAATTACTGGGGATCATACCGATAAACTCATCTTT.

This clone qualifies as hyperexpanded. The identical CDR3 is also encoded by other nucleotide sequences in the sample. V and J are TRDV2 and TRDJ1, with 11 nucleotides matching TRDD3. The CDR3 covers 20 residues. Germline V gene data show CDR1 as GEAIGNYY and CDR2 as EKD. The J segment lost 0 bases and the V segment lost 4 bases, leaving 18 bases of the junction unmatched. Here the CDR3 DNA reads TGTGCCTGTGAGTTGTTGGGACTGGGGGATAAGGTCCGGTACACCGATAAACTCATCTTT. Its translation is CACELLGLGDKVRYTDKLIF.

This clone was detected a few times. A read error is the likely source, as a far larger clone sits one nucleotide away. Additional DNA sequences in this sample encode the identical CDR3. The chain combines TRDV2 with TRDJ3, with D perhaps matching TRDD3 (6 bases). Germline V lookup: CDR1 GEAIGNYY, CDR2 EKD. The CDR3 is 18 amino acids. The CDR3, as DNA: TGCGCCTGTGACACCGTACTGGGAATCTCCTGGGACACCCGACAGATGTTTTTC. It encodes CACDTVLGISWDTRQMFF.

Concerning this clone itself: The mismatch at residue 3 between this DNA's translation and the TCRdb protein of a much larger clone likely reflects a read error; the protein shown is translated from the DNA. In DNA, the CDR3 is TGTGCCTTTGACACGGTAACGAATGGTGTGGAGACGTACACCGATAAACTCATCTTT. Translating it yields CAFDTVTNGVETYTDKLIF. The rearrangement joins TRDV2 to TRDJ1; D gene ambiguous. CDR3 length: 19 amino acids. In germline, CDR1 is GEAIGNYY, CDR2 EKD.

There are a few counts of this clone. The protein in TCRdb stems from a much larger clone and differs at residue 5 from this DNA's translation, likely a read error; here the protein is translated from the DNA. CDR3 loop: CACDVIGIEMADKLIF. The CDR3 DNA is TGTGCCTGTGACGTTATAGGGATCGAAATGGCCGATAAACTCATCTTT. The V gene is TRDV2, the J gene TRDJ1; perhaps D is TRDD1 or TRDD3 (5 bases each). The V gene's germline CDR1 is GEAIGNYY and CDR2 EKD. V was cut by 3 bases and J by 3 bases, with 19 bases left in between. The CDR3 has 16 residues.

Notes on this clone: TCRdb's protein for this DNA is that of a much larger clone and differs from the translation at residue 9, likely a read error; the protein shown is the DNA translation. This rearrangement joins TRDV2 to TRDJ1, with no clear D. Trimming removed 0 bases from V and 0 bases from J, with 10 bases in between. CDR1 and CDR2 from the germline V gene are GEAIGNYY and EKD. This CDR3 has 15 residues. CDR3 nucleotide sequence: TGTGCCTGTGACACCGTTACGAGGCACACCGATAAACTCATCTTT. As protein: CACDTVTRHTDKLIF.

A remark on this clone: A far bigger clonotype differs at one base, so this is likely a read error. Other DNA sequences from this sample encode an identical CDR3 as well. The V call is TRDV2, the J call TRDJ1; 8 bases fit TRDD3. Germline V gene sequence: CDR1 GEAIGNYY, CDR2 EKD. CDR3 length: 17 residues. The CDR3 region has the DNA TGTGCCTGTGACACCGTCTGGGGGAACGAGTACACCGACAAACTCATCTTT. It specifies CACDTVWGNEYTDKLIF.

With respect to this clone: The protein given by TCRdb reflects a much larger clone and differs at residue 16 from this DNA's translation, likely from a read error; the protein shown is the DNA's translation. The rearrangement uses TRDV2 and TRDJ1; tentative D call: TRDD3 (6 bases). CDR3 length: 19 residues. Germline V gene data show CDR1 as GEAIGNYY and CDR2 as EKD. CDR3 coding DNA: TGTGCCTGTGACACGCTCCTCAAACATTCCGGGGGACATACCGATAGACTCATCTTT. Translating it yields CACDTLLKHSGGHTDRLIF.

About this clone: Translating this DNA gives a protein that differs at residue 5 from the TCRdb one, which belongs to a much larger clone; a read error is likely, and the protein shown is this translation. The rearrangement links TRDV2 to TRDJ3, with 10 bases fitting TRDD3. V was pared by 2 bases and J by 2 bases, with 8 bases of the junction left unmatched. The CDR3 consists of 19 residues. Per germline, CDR1 GEAIGNYY and CDR2 EKD. CDR3 in DNA: TGTGCCTGTGACATCGTGGTGGGGGATACCACCTGGGACACCCGACAGATGTTTTTC. It is translated as CACDIVVGDTTWDTRQMFF.

There are a few counts of this clone. Since a far larger clone is one base different, this is likely a read error. Other nucleotide sequences in the sample specify the same CDR3. This chain uses TRDV1 with TRDJ1; D not resolved. The CDR3 is 12 amino acids. Looked up from germline, CDR1 is TSWWSYY and CDR2 is QGS. The CDR3 nucleotides read TGTGCTCTTGGGGGCCACCTGAGCGGACTCATCTTC. Its translation is CALGGHLSGLIF.

This clone has a handful of counts. TCRdb has a much larger clone's protein, which differs at residue 12 from the translation of this DNA, likely because of a read error; what is shown is the protein translated from the DNA. V is TRDV2 and J is TRDJ3, with TRDD3 matching over 11 bases. The CDR3 loop spans 21 amino acids. The V and J ends lost 0 bases and 0 bases, in that order; junction bases with no gene match: 9. The germline V gene encodes CDR1 GEAIGNYY and CDR2 EKD. The chain's CDR3 is CACDTTLGGYAGSWDTRQMFF. CDR3 DNA: TGTGCCTGTGACACCACCCTTGGGGGATACGCTGGCTCCTGGGACACCCGACAGATGTTTTTC.

Worth noting for this clone: The mismatch at residue 15 between this DNA's translation and the TCRdb protein of a much larger clone likely reflects a read error; the protein shown is translated from the DNA. This chain uses TRDV2 with TRDJ1, with 10 bases aligning to TRDD3. The CDR3 length is 17 residues. Germline CDR1 and CDR2: GEAIGNYY and EKD. The CDR3 loop reads CACDTMLGDRYTDKPIF. The CDR3 nucleotides read TGTGCCTGTGACACGATGCTGGGGGATAGGTACACCGATAAACCCATCTTT.

This clone is large within its sample. Other DNA sequences from this sample encode an identical CDR3 as well. V gene TRDV2 combines with J gene TRDJ1, with D possibly TRDD3 on 5 matching bases. Trimming left V 0 bases short and J 5 bases short, with 12 bases between. Looked up from germline, CDR1 is GEAIGNYY and CDR2 is EKD. The CDR3 covers 14 residues. CDR3 region: CACDTVGDRDKLIF. CDR3 in DNA: TGTGCCTGTGACACCGTCGGGGACCGGGATAAACTCATCTTT.

Comment on this clone: The likely explanation is a read error, given a far larger clone one base away. Other DNA sequences in this specimen translate into the identical CDR3. This rearrangement joins TRDV2 to TRDJ1, with 10 bases that match TRDD3. CDR3 length: 17 amino acids. Germline CDR1 reads GEAIGNYY; CDR2 reads EKD. DNA for the CDR3: TGTGCCTGCGACACGATGCTGGGGGATAGGTACACCGATAAACTCATCTTT. Its protein product is CACDTMLGDRYTDKLIF.

Comment on this clone: This likely came from a read error, as a far larger clone is one base away. Within the sample, other DNA sequences also encode this same CDR3. V and J are TRDV1 and TRDJ1; 11 nucleotides line up with TRDD3. The germline V gene has CDR1 TSWWSYY and CDR2 QGS. The CDR3 contains 24 residues. J lost 0 bases, V lost 1 base, and 25 bases had no gene match. The CDR3, as DNA: TGTGCTCTTGGGGAACGCCACCTACCCCAACTACGGTGGGGGATACGCTTGTACACCGATAAACTCATCTTT. This sequence encodes CALGERHLPQLRWGIRLYTDKLIF.

This clone has just a few counts. This likely reflects a read error, since a far larger clone is one base away. The rearrangement joins TRDV2 to TRDJ1; 9 nucleotides match TRDD3. CDR1 is GEAIGNYY and CDR2 is EKD in the germline V gene. The CDR3 has 20 residues. V lost 3 bases to trimming and J lost 2 bases; unmatched junction nucleotides: 21. The CDR3 coding sequence is TGTGCCTGTGACCCACTCTCTCCTAGAGGTACTGGGGGAAATACCGATAAACTCATCTTT. This sequence encodes CACDPLSPRGTGGNTDKLIF.